The 25 T cell receptor beta chains in this list originate from one sample, sequenced in a study of cytomegalovirus exposure and HLA in healthy donors. PCR used 60 Vbeta primers and 13 Jbeta primers. Assay used: immunoSEQ multiplex PCR; TCRdb lists only in-frame clones, some missing. The sample lists approximately 150,000 clones; 80% to 90% were seen once. Material for sequencing was PBMCs. These receptors were taken from a woman between 40 and 55 years old in good health and CMV-seropositive.

V and J are TRBV28 and TRBJ2-5; the D gene is possibly TRBD2 (5 bases). CDR3 size: 19 residues. Germline V lookup: CDR1 MDHEN, CDR2 SYDVKM. Trimming took off 5 bases at V and 3 bases at J, with 28 bases between the two ends. CDR3 sequence (DNA): TGTGCCAGCAGTAATAATCGACGGGGTACAGATTTAATAGAAGAGACCCAGTACTTC. Protein product: CASSNNRRGTDLIEETQYF. The variable domain in full, with the rest retrieved from reference TRBV28 and TRBJ2-5, is DVKVTQSSRYLVKRTGEKVFLECVQDMDHENMFWYRQDPGLGLRLIYFSYDVKMKEKGDIPEGYSVSREKKERFSLILESASTNQTSMYLCASSNNRRGTDLIEETQYFGPGTRLLVL.

The chain couples TRBV4-1 to TRBJ1-6; D uncertain. The length of the CDR3 is 15 residues. Per the germline V gene, CDR1 is MGHRA and CDR2 is YSYEKL. V was clipped by 0 bases and J by 9 bases, with 12 bases between them. The chain's CDR3 is CASSQENLEGSPLHF. The CDR3 DNA follows: TGCGCCAGCAGCCAAGAGAATTTGGAGGGTTCACCCCTCCACTTT.

This chain uses TRBV4-2 with TRBJ1-2; TRBD1 might be the D (5 bases). Germline lookup yields CDR1 LGHNA and CDR2 YNFKEQ. Trimming removed 1 base from V and 4 bases from J, with 13 bases in between. This CDR3 spans 15 amino acids. CDR3 sequence (DNA): TGTGCCAGCAGCCAAGGGGAGGGGCCAGGCTATGGCTACACCTTC. Protein product: CASSQGEGPGYGYTF.

The V call is TRBV18, the J call TRBJ2-4; 10 bases match TRBD1. The CDR3 is 16 amino acids. Germline V CDR1 and CDR2: KGHSH, LQKENI. V lost 4 bases and J lost 6; bases outside the gene matches: 9. CDR3 sequence (DNA): TGTGCCAGCTCACGTGAGACAGGGGGCGCGAGAAACATTCAGTACTTC. Translated, it gives CASSRETGGARNIQYF.

V usage is TRBV6-1 and J usage is TRBJ1-2; D might be TRBD1 (5 bases). The germline V gene has CDR1 MNHNS and CDR2 SASEGT. The CDR3 is 12 amino acids. Trimming stripped 6 bases from V and 3 bases from J, with 8 bases between. This CDR3 is CASRQADYGYTF. DNA of the CDR3: TGTGCCAGCAGACAGGCGGACTATGGCTACACCTTC.

The V call is TRBV2, the J call TRBJ1-4; 8 nucleotides agree with TRBD1. CDR3 size: 14 residues. V was pared by 5 bases and J by 5 bases, with 4 bases of the junction left unmatched. Germline assignment: CDR1 SNHLY and CDR2 FYNNEI. The CDR3 loop is CASSPTGVNEKLFF. CDR3 bases: TGTGCCAGCAGTCCGACAGGGGTAAATGAAAAACTGTTTTTT.

The chain has TRBV7-9 and TRBJ1-2; a weak D match, TRBD1 (5 bases). The CDR3 length is 15 residues. Trimming took off 4 bases at V and 5 bases at J, with 17 bases between the two ends. Germline values: CDR1 SEHNR, CDR2 FQNEAQ (reference sequence). CDR3 DNA sequence: TGTGCCAGCAGCTCTGGACAAGGGGTTACATATGGCTACACCTTC. It specifies CASSSGQGVTYGYTF. The entire variable domain, with the rest obtained from reference TRBV7-9 and TRBJ1-2, is as follows: DTGVSQNPRHKITKRGQNVTFRCDPISEHNRLYWYRQTLGQGPEFLTYFQNEAQLEKSRLLSDRFSAERPKGSFSTLEIQRTEQGDSAMYLCASSSGQGVTYGYTFGSGTRLTVV.

J is TRBJ2-1 and V is TRBV27; 8 positions agree with TRBD1. After removal of 2 bases from V and 6 bases from J, the junction contained 9 bases not matched to a gene. Germline CDR1 and CDR2: MNHEY and SMNVEV (reference sequence). The CDR3 is 16 amino acids. The CDR3 region has the DNA TGTGCCAGCAGTTTAAGTCAGGGGACAGGTCGCAATGAGCAGTTCTTC. This encodes CASSLSQGTGRNEQFF.

This clone was recorded a few times. The J gene is TRBJ2-7, the V gene TRBV9; 11 positions agree with TRBD2. There are 16 residues in the CDR3. Trimming removed 0 bases from V and 4 bases from J; junction bases left unmatched: 6. Germline CDR1 is SGDLS and CDR2 is YYNGEE. CDR3 DNA: TGTGCCAGCAGCGTAGGTAGCGGGAGGGCCTCGTACGAGCAGTACTTC. Its translation: CASSVGSGRASYEQYF.

The J gene is TRBJ1-5, the V gene TRBV5-1; tentative D call: TRBD1 (6 bases). Germline V gene data show CDR1 as SGHRS and CDR2 as YFSETQ. The V end was cut by 4 bases, the J end by 7 bases, with 15 bases between. The CDR3 length is 14 residues. The CDR3 DNA is TGCGCCAGCAGCCGGGGGGGGCAGGGGCAGCCCCAGCATTTT. Protein: CASSRGGQGQPQHF.

The chain combines TRBV5-1 with TRBJ1-2; D is perhaps TRBD1 (6 bases). This CDR3 comprises 15 residues. Germline lookup yields CDR1 SGHRS and CDR2 YFSETQ. Trimming cost V 0 bases and J 2 bases, with 11 bases left between them. CDR3 in DNA: TGCGCCAGCAGCTTGGGGTCAGGGGCGAACTATGGCTACACCTTC. This codes for CASSLGSGANYGYTF.

V usage is TRBV5-1 and J usage is TRBJ1-2, with a weak D call TRBD1 (6 bases). V was cut by 4 bases and J by 7 bases, with 14 bases left in between. Germline lookup yields CDR1 SGHRS and CDR2 YFSETQ. This CDR3 has 13 residues. Here the CDR3 DNA reads TGCGCCAGCAGCCTGGACAGCTTGGTTGGCTACACCTTC. Translated, it gives CASSLDSLVGYTF. The variable domain in full, with the rest retrieved from reference TRBV5-1 and TRBJ1-2, is KAGVTQTPRYLIKTRGQQVTLSCSPISGHRSVSWYQQTPGQGLQFLFEYFSETQRNKGNFPGRFSGRQFSNSRSEMNVSTLELGDSALYLCASSLDSLVGYTFGSGTRLTVV.

The chain joins TRBV11-3 to TRBJ2-2; no clear D gene. The germline V gene encodes CDR1 SGHNT and CDR2 YENEEA. This CDR3 has 12 residues. The germline V and J ends were trimmed by 5 bases and 7 bases, with 8 bases remaining between them. The CDR3 spells CASSRAGGELFF. CDR3 nucleotides: TGTGCCAGCAGCCGCGCCGGCGGGGAGCTGTTTTTT.

This clone appeared once. CDR3 region: CASSLKTEGAEAFF. The DNA for the CDR3 is TGTGCCAGCAGCCTAAAGACAGAGGGGGCTGAAGCTTTCTTT. This chain links TRBV7-8 with TRBJ1-1; D is perhaps TRBD1 (6 bases). This CDR3 contains 14 residues. Trimming took 5 bases from V and 6 from J, leaving 16 bases between them. Germline V lookup: CDR1 SGHVS, CDR2 FQNEAQ.

The rearrangement uses TRBV7-2 and TRBJ2-2, with D unresolved. The CDR3 has 14 residues. Germline V lookup: CDR1 SGHTA, CDR2 FQGNSA. V lost 4 bases and J 4 bases, leaving 10 bases between the germline ends. Written as DNA, the CDR3 is TGTGCCAGCAGCTCCCAACCCGGCACCGGGGAGCTGTTTTTT. Translated: CASSSQPGTGELFF.

The chain is built from TRBV27 and TRBJ1-5, with 7 bases identical to TRBD1. The CDR3 totals 12 residues. V gave up 6 bases and J gave up 6 bases; unmatched junction bases: 2. Germline V gives CDR1 MNHEY, CDR2 SMNVEV (reference sequence). CDR3: CASRQGSQPQHF. Here the CDR3 DNA reads TGTGCCAGCAGACAGGGGAGTCAGCCCCAGCATTTT.

The chain carries TRBV19 and TRBJ1-1; D uncertain. The germline gives CDR1 LNHDA, CDR2 SQIVND (reference sequence). This CDR3 is 13 amino acids long. The V end was cut by 3 bases, the J end by 4 bases, with 9 bases between. The CDR3 DNA sequence: TGTGCCAGTAGTATCCGCCCGAGCACTGAAGCTTTCTTT. It yields the protein CASSIRPSTEAFF.

There are a few counts of this clone. V and J are TRBV19 and TRBJ1-2, with TRBD1 identical over 8 bases. There are 13 residues in the CDR3. Germline-derived CDR1 and CDR2 are LNHDA and SQIVND (reference sequence). With 4 bases clipped from V and 4 bases from J, the junction kept 2 bases outside the gene matches. This CDR3 is CASSKGQAYGYTF. CDR3 DNA sequence: TGTGCCAGTAGTAAGGGACAGGCCTATGGCTACACCTTC.

The rearrangement uses TRBV5-1 and TRBJ2-1, with 11 positions matching TRBD1. Germline assignment: CDR1 SGHRS and CDR2 YFSETQ. The CDR3 loop spans 16 amino acids. The V and J ends lost 4 bases and 4 bases, in that order; junction bases with no gene match: 7. The chain's CDR3 is CASSPDGTGGYNEQFF. DNA of the CDR3: TGCGCCAGCAGCCCGGACGGGACAGGGGGTTACAATGAGCAGTTCTTC.

As concerns this clone: Other DNA sequences of this sample code for an identical CDR3. The genes are TRBV27 and TRBJ2-7; 11 bases fit TRBD2. After removal of 6 bases from V and 3 bases from J, the junction contained 7 bases not matched to a gene. CDR1 and CDR2 (germline): MNHEY, SMNVEV (reference sequence). This CDR3 is 15 amino acids long. The CDR3 spells CASRLLAGGLYEQYF. The CDR3 DNA is TGTGCCAGCAGACTCCTAGCGGGAGGCCTCTACGAGCAGTACTTC.

This sequence joins TRBV5-1 and TRBJ2-3; maybe TRBD2 (6 bases). Looked up from germline, CDR1 is SGHRS and CDR2 is YFSETQ. The CDR3 has 15 residues. Trimming left V 0 bases short and J 2 bases short, with 10 bases between. The CDR3 loop is CASSLEIAATDTQYF. In DNA form, the CDR3 reads TGCGCCAGCAGCTTGGAAATAGCGGCCACAGATACGCAGTATTTT.

This chain uses TRBV30 with TRBJ2-7; TRBD1 is a possible D gene (6 bases). Germline V gene data show CDR1 as GTSNPN and CDR2 as SVGIG (reference sequence). The length of the CDR3 is 13 residues. Trimming cost V 7 bases and J 1 base, with 14 bases left between them. CDR3 region: CASETGQSYEQYF. The CDR3 bases are TGTGCCTCCGAAACAGGACAGTCCTACGAGCAGTACTTC.

The chain carries TRBV29-1 and TRBJ2-1, with D maybe TRBD2 (6 bases). The CDR3 totals 11 residues. Trimming shortened V by 6 bases and J by 7 bases, and 10 bases separated the two germline ends. Per germline, CDR1 SQVTM and CDR2 ANQGSEA. The chain's CDR3 is CSVWGGNEQFF. The DNA for the CDR3 is TGCAGCGTGTGGGGAGGAAATGAGCAGTTCTTC.

The J gene is TRBJ1-1, the V gene TRBV28; 7 nucleotides match TRBD1. Unmatched junction bases numbered 13, after V lost 7 bases and J lost 5 bases. Germline CDR1 reads MDHEN; CDR2 reads SYDVKM. The CDR3 runs 15 residues. DNA for the CDR3: TGTGCCAGCATTACCCCGACAGGGTCGAAAACTGAAGCTTTCTTT. The encoded protein is CASITPTGSKTEAFF.

V gene TRBV27 combines with J gene TRBJ2-7; tentative D call: TRBD1 (5 bases). CDR3 length: 17 amino acids. Deletions cut 6 bases from V and 0 bases from J, with 21 bases between. Germline loops: CDR1 MNHEY, CDR2 SMNVEV (reference sequence). The CDR3 spells CASRPLERNRSSYEQYF. CDR3 sequence (DNA): TGTGCCAGCAGGCCCCTAGAGAGGAACAGGAGCTCCTACGAGCAGTACTTC.